This TCR beta chain was identified during a study of technical replicates of blood from a few donors. Measured with immunoSEQ multiplex PCR; TCRdb has only the in-frame clones, and not every one. The sample consists of about 80,000 clones, roughly 94% of them appearing once. The junction had 11 bases not matched to a gene; V was cut back by 6 bases and J by 5 bases. Per germline, CDR1 SEHNR and CDR2 FQNEAQ (reference sequence). CDR3 length equals 16 residues. Source material: T cells isolated from PBMCs. The sequence came from a human donor in good health. This chain joins TRBV7-9 and TRBJ2-1; 9 nucleotides agree with TRBD2. The CDR3 nucleotides read TGTGCCAGCAGTTATCCGGGGACTAGCTCTAACAATGAGCAGTTCTTC. The encoded protein is CASSYPGTSSNNEQFF.